This TCR beta chain emerged from a study of blood T cell repertoires in COVID-19. Method: immunoSEQ multiplex PCR; TCRdb's copy keeps in-frame clones and lacks some. The sample records a few hundred thousand clones, 88% being singletons. CDR1 and CDR2 from the germline V gene are SGDLS and YYNGEE. The CDR3 length is 14 residues. Deletions cut 0 bases from V and 4 bases from J, with 10 bases between. This chain joins TRBV9 and TRBJ1-2; D may be TRBD1 (6 bases). This sequence was found in a man younger than 35 with active or convalescent COVID-19. Sequencing was carried out using peripheral blood. CDR3 loop: CASSVGDTSYGYTF. As DNA, the CDR3 is TGTGCCAGCAGCGTAGGGGACACCAGCTATGGCTACACCTTC.